These 21 T cell receptor beta chains were all obtained from the same sample, sequenced in a study of PD-1 blockade in classical Hodgkin lymphoma. Clones were sequenced by immunoSEQ multiplex PCR, and TCRdb holds only the in-frame ones, with some missing. The sample lists approximately 51,000 clones; 73% were seen once. With no exception, relapse followed autologous stem cell transplantation in all patients, and brentuximab vedotin exposure varied. Specimen: peripheral blood mononuclear cells (PBMCs), collected before the second cycle of nivolumab. The receptors were sampled from a human donor with classical Hodgkin lymphoma.

The genes are TRBV29-1 and TRBJ1-1; TRBD1 aligns across 10 bases. The CDR3 consists of 13 residues. With 7 bases clipped from V and 4 bases from J, the junction kept 6 bases outside the gene matches. The germline V gene encodes CDR1 SQVTM and CDR2 ANQGSEA. The CDR3 DNA follows: TGCAGCGCTAGACAGGGGGCGGGCACTGAAGCTTTCTTT. This sequence encodes CSARQGAGTEAFF.

This clone has more than one count but fewer than ten. At the DNA level, this CDR3 is encoded by other sequences in the same sample as well. This rearrangement joins TRBV7-2 to TRBJ2-7; D call uncertain. Trimming removed 2 bases from V and 0 bases from J, with 5 bases in between. Germline CDR1 SGHTA, CDR2 FQGNSA. The CDR3 is made up of 13 amino acids. The DNA of the CDR3 is TGTGCCAGCAGCTTAAGGCGCTCCTACGAGCAGTACTTC. This translates into CASSLRRSYEQYF.

The chain combines TRBV12-5 with TRBJ2-1; TRBD1 might be the D (6 bases). Trimming shortened V by 6 bases and J by 4 bases, and 16 bases separated the two germline ends. Germline V gene lookup returns CDR1 LGHNT and CDR2 FRNRAP. The CDR3 covers 15 residues. The CDR3: CASGLLGQQYNEQFF. The CDR3 DNA reads as TGTGCTAGTGGCTTGCTAGGACAGCAGTACAATGAGCAGTTCTTC. The variable domain in full, with the rest retrieved from reference TRBV12-5 and TRBJ2-1, is DARVTQTPRHKVTEMGQEVTMRCQPILGHNTVFWYRQTMMQGLELLAYFRNRAPLDDSGMPKDRFSAEMPDATLATLKIQPSEPRDSAVYFCASGLLGQQYNEQFFGPGTRLTVL.

The V and J genes are TRBV4-2 and TRBJ2-1; a weak D match, TRBD1 (5 bases). V was cut by 0 bases and J by 12 bases, with 18 bases left in between. The length of the CDR3 is 15 residues. In germline, CDR1 is LGHNA, CDR2 YNFKEQ. The CDR3 protein is CASSQESGQFMGQFF. The CDR3 DNA follows: TGTGCCAGCAGCCAAGAATCAGGGCAGTTCATGGGGCAGTTCTTC.

A note on this clone: This same CDR3 is encoded by further DNA sequences in the sample. The rearrangement uses TRBV7-9 and TRBJ2-7, with D unclear. This CDR3 contains 13 residues. Trimming took 2 bases from V and 2 from J, leaving 7 bases between them. CDR1 SEHNR and CDR2 FQNEAQ come from the germline V gene (reference sequence). CDR3 nucleotide sequence: TGTGCCAGCAGCTTAACGGTGACCTACGAGCAGTACTTC. This codes for CASSLTVTYEQYF.

V is TRBV19 and J is TRBJ2-7, with 12 bases lining up with TRBD2. This CDR3 spans 19 amino acids. CDR1 LNHDA and CDR2 SQIVND come from the germline V gene (reference sequence). The trim removed 3 bases at V and 3 bases at J, leaving 15 bases unmatched. CDR3 loop: CASSIRTPGLAGTYYEQYF. CDR3 nucleotides: TGTGCCAGTAGTATCCGGACACCCGGACTAGCGGGGACTTACTACGAGCAGTACTTC.

The gene calls are TRBV27 and TRBJ1-3; no definite D call. Germline V gene lookup returns CDR1 MNHEY and CDR2 SMNVEV (reference sequence). The germline V and J ends were trimmed by 2 bases and 0 bases, with 8 bases remaining between them. CDR3 size: 15 residues. The CDR3 spells CASSLSWISGNTIYF. The CDR3 bases are TGTGCCAGCAGTTTAAGCTGGATCTCTGGAAACACCATATATTTT.

DNA of the CDR3: TGTGCCAGCTCACCTTTCCGAGGAGCGGGTCTAACCTACGAGCAGTACTTC. Encoded protein: CASSPFRGAGLTYEQYF. J is TRBJ2-7 and V is TRBV18; D is possibly TRBD2 (6 bases). Per germline, CDR1 KGHSH and CDR2 LQKENI. Trimming removed 3 bases from V and 2 bases from J, with 20 bases in between. This CDR3 is 17 amino acids long.

This clone was seen a handful of times. The chain joins TRBV30 to TRBJ2-2; D tentatively reads TRBD1 or TRBD2 (5 bases each). The CDR3 sequence is 12 residues long. Looked up from germline, CDR1 is GTSNPN and CDR2 is SVGIG (reference sequence). V was clipped by 0 bases and J by 6 bases, with 5 bases between them. In nucleotides, the CDR3 is TGTGCCTGGAGTGTGGGGGCCGGGGAGCTGTTTTTT. Its protein product is CAWSVGAGELFF.

The rearrangement uses TRBV19 and TRBJ2-7; 10 bases fit TRBD1. Trimming cost V 3 bases and J 4 bases; bases outside gene matches: 12. The CDR3 covers 17 residues. Germline CDR1 is LNHDA and CDR2 is SQIVND (reference sequence). Here the CDR3 DNA reads TGTGCCAGTAGTATGGGGGCCCAGACAGGGGGCCATTACGAGCAGTACTTC. It specifies CASSMGAQTGGHYEQYF.

This rearrangement joins TRBV6-4 to TRBJ2-7; possibly TRBD2 for D (7 bases). Trimming shortened V by 3 bases and J by 6 bases, and 15 bases separated the two germline ends. Germline V CDR1 and CDR2: MRHNA, SNTAGT. This CDR3 region has 14 residues. CDR3: CASSEGGRGTEQYF. The CDR3 coding sequence is TGTGCCAGCAGTGAGGGGGGGCGCGGGACCGAGCAGTACTTC.

The chain is built from TRBV6-1 and TRBJ1-5; D is uncertain. This CDR3 has 13 amino acids. In germline, CDR1 is MNHNS, CDR2 SASEGT. V was clipped by 6 bases and J by 2 bases, with 8 bases between them. The CDR3 loop reads CASRELGNQPQHF. DNA for the CDR3: TGTGCCAGCAGGGAATTGGGCAATCAGCCCCAGCATTTT.

The chain combines TRBV2 with TRBJ1-1; D ambiguous. V was clipped by 3 bases and J by 5 bases, with 13 bases between them. The CDR3 is 14 residues long. Germline V gene data show CDR1 as SNHLY and CDR2 as FYNNEI. The CDR3 here is CASSERTMRTEAFF. The CDR3 coding sequence is TGTGCCAGCAGTGAGCGCACAATGAGGACTGAAGCTTTCTTT.

This chain connects TRBV18 to TRBJ2-5; D ambiguous. Trimming left V 5 bases short and J 2 bases short, with 6 bases between. The germline V gene encodes CDR1 KGHSH and CDR2 LQKENI. The CDR3 runs 12 residues. CDR3 amino acids: CASSGLQETQYF. CDR3 sequence (DNA): TGTGCCAGCTCAGGGCTACAAGAGACCCAGTACTTC. Full variable domain (remainder filled in from reference TRBV18 and TRBJ2-5): NAGVMQNPRHLVRRRGQEARLRCSPMKGHSHVYWYRQLPEEGLKFMVYLQKENIIDESGMPKERFSAEFPKEGPSILRIQQVVRGDSAAYFCASSGLQETQYFGPGTRLLVL.

On this clone itself: Additional DNA sequences in this sample encode the identical CDR3. The chain couples TRBV5-1 to TRBJ1-1; a possible D gene is TRBD1 (5 bases). The CDR3 has 15 amino acids. Deletions cut 2 bases from V and 2 bases from J, with 13 bases between. CDR1 and CDR2 from the germline V gene are SGHRS and YFSETQ. CDR3 sequence (DNA): TGCGCCAGCAGCTTCGGCACAGGTGAAAACACTGAAGCTTTCTTT. Translating it yields CASSFGTGENTEAFF.

This clone was counted a few times. The chain couples TRBV19 to TRBJ1-1; D is uncertain. CDR3 length equals 15 residues. V dropped 0 bases and J dropped 0 bases, with 8 bases sitting between them. The germline CDR1 and CDR2 sequences are LNHDA and SQIVND (reference sequence). This CDR3 reads CASSIDLGLNTEAFF. As DNA, the CDR3 is TGTGCCAGTAGTATAGATCTGGGATTGAACACTGAAGCTTTCTTT.

This chain connects TRBV7-2 to TRBJ2-1, with D possibly being TRBD2 (5 bases). This CDR3 region has 12 residues. Deletions cut 8 bases from V and 10 bases from J, with 15 bases between. CDR1 and CDR2 (germline): SGHTA, FQGNSA. The CDR3, as DNA: TGTGCCAGCGGAGCGGCGCCATGGGAGCAGTTCTTC. The encoded protein is CASGAAPWEQFF. The variable domain in full, completed from reference TRBV7-2 and TRBJ2-1, reads GAGVSQSPSNKVTEKGKDVELRCDPISGHTALYWYRQSLGQGLEFLIYFQGNSAPDKSGLPSDRFSAERTGGSVSTLTIQRTQQEDSAVYLCASGAAPWEQFFGPGTRLTVL.

The rearrangement links TRBV6-1 to TRBJ1-2, with D maybe TRBD1 (6 bases). Between the trimmed V and J ends, which lost 1 base and 0 bases, there was a span of 12 bases. The CDR3 runs 16 residues. Germline-derived CDR1 and CDR2 are MNHNS and SASEGT. CDR3 DNA sequence: TGTGCCAGCAGTGAAGGAGGGGGACATCCTAACTATGGCTACACCTTC. It is translated as CASSEGGGHPNYGYTF.

The gene calls are TRBV28 and TRBJ1-4; D gene ambiguous. Germline CDR1 reads MDHEN; CDR2 reads SYDVKM. V was clipped by 6 bases and J by 8 bases, with 4 bases between them. This CDR3 contains 10 residues. The CDR3 is CASRREKLFF. The CDR3 nucleotides are TGTGCCAGCAGAAGAGAAAAACTGTTTTTT.

The chain is built from TRBV7-2 and TRBJ1-1; TRBD1 might be the D (6 bases). Per the germline V gene, CDR1 is SGHTA and CDR2 is FQGNSA. The CDR3 contains 12 residues. The V gene lost 5 bases and the J gene lost 7 bases, with 11 bases spanning the gap. The CDR3 sequence: CASSPRTDEAFF. The CDR3 region has the DNA TGTGCCAGCAGCCCGAGGACAGATGAAGCTTTCTTT.

The chain uses TRBV18 and TRBJ2-7, with 7 bases that match TRBD1. J was trimmed by 3 bases and V by 4 bases; bases with no gene match: 9. CDR1 is KGHSH, CDR2 LQKENI, per germline. CDR3 length equals 15 residues. The CDR3 DNA reads TGTGCCAGCTCACTTCGACCGGGACAGAGCTACGAGCAGTACTTC. Translating gives CASSLRPGQSYEQYF. Looking up the rest from reference TRBV18 and TRBJ2-7 gives the full variable domain: NAGVMQNPRHLVRRRGQEARLRCSPMKGHSHVYWYRQLPEEGLKFMVYLQKENIIDESGMPKERFSAEFPKEGPSILRIQQVVRGDSAAYFCASSLRPGQSYEQYFGPGTRLTVT.